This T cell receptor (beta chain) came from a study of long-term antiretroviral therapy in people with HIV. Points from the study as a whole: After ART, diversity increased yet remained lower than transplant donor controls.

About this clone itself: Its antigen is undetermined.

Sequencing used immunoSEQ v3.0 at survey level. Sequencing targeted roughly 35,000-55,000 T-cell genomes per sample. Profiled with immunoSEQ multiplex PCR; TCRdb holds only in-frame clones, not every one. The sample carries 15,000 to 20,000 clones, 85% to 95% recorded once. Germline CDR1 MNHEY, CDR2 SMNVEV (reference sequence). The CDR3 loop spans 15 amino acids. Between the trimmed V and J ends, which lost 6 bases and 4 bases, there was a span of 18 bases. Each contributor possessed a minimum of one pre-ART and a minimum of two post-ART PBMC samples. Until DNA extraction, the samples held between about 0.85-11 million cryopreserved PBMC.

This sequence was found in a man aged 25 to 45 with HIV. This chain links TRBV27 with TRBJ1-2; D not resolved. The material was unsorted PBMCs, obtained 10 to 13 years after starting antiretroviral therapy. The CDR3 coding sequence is TGTGCCAGCAGCCCAGGTGGGGAGCAGATCTATGGCTACACCTTC. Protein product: CASSPGGEQIYGYTF.